This paragraph covers one T cell receptor (beta chain) sequence. The antigen is not known. The germline gene is not matched at one end of the junction; a read error may be the cause. Purified naive CD4+ T cells were depleted of CD25+ Tregs. Constant-region reverse primers amplified full-length variable regions, followed by semi-nested Nested Universal Primer A PCR. MiXCR, run by TCRdb on the 5' RACE reads, gives a single entry per CDR3 protein. The sample lists under 60,000 distinct CDR3 sequences, more than 25% seen once, with around 1.9% in the top ten. Study findings and constraints: Tumor memory CD4+ T cell TCR gene usage clustered with blood and lymph node memory CD4+ cells and lymph node naive CD4+ cells.

This CDR3 region has 17 residues. The germline gives CDR1 LNHNV, CDR2 YYDKDF (reference sequence). This sequence joins TRBV15 and TRBJ2-1; D is perhaps TRBD2 (7 bases). Material for sequencing was naive CD4+ T cells sorted from blood. The subset: naive CD4+ T cells, CD4+CD45RA+CD25-. This clonotype was obtained from a female donor with breast cancer. This CDR3 is CATSRGGVVGGDHEQFF. As DNA, the CDR3 is TGTGCCACAAGCAGAGGGGGGGTAGTAGGGGGAGATCATGAGCAGTTCTTC.